This is a list of T cell receptor beta chains from one sample in a study of shared T cell receptors in the human thymus. TCRdb's table, derived via immunoSEQ multiplex PCR, lists solely in-frame clones and lacks some. This table has some 400,000 clones, approximately 95% appearing once. The sample consisted of thymocytes. These receptors were collected from a human donor. CDR3s include the opening cysteine and the closing phenylalanine or tryptophan. Fields, in order: D gene, clone size, V gene, J gene, CDR3 DNA, CDR3 protein. The D gene is left open where the match is weak. Clone size, where shown, is once, few, many, or a class for clones that have expanded.

>NA|NA|TRBV2|TRBJ2-1
TGTGCCAGTACTGTTTCCGAGTTCTTC
CASTVSEFF
>TRBD2|NA|TRBV27|TRBJ2-7
TGTGCCAGCAGTTTTGGCGGGAGGGCCCCAACCTACGAGCAGTACTTC
CASSFGGRAPTYEQYF
>TRBD2|NA|TRBV28|TRBJ2-7
TGTGCCAGCAGTTTACCGGGGGGGTACGAGCAGTACTTC
CASSLPGGYEQYF
>NA|NA|TRBV5-1|TRBJ2-1
TGCGCCAGCAGCGGTGGTAAGGGAGTCCCCTCCTACAATGAGCAGTTCTTC
CASSGGKGVPSYNEQFF
>TRBD1|NA|TRBV28|TRBJ1-5
TGTGCCAGCAGTTTGTACAGGGGGATTAGCAATCAGCCCCAGCATTTT
CASSLYRGISNQPQHF
>NA|NA|TRBV23-1|TRBJ1-4
TGCGCCAGCAGCCCCAGGCGGGGGCACGATGAAAAACTGTTTTTT
CASSPRRGHDEKLFF
>NA|NA|TRBV7-9|TRBJ2-2
TGTGCCAGCACCCACTACACCGGGGAGCTGTTTTTT
CASTHYTGELFF
>TRBD2|NA|TRBV11-2|TRBJ2-3
TGTGCCAGCAGCTCGGCCTTCTCTAGCGGGAGTACCACAGATACGCAGTATTTT
CASSSAFSSGSTTDTQYF
>TRBD2|NA|TRBV5-1|TRBJ2-1
TGCGCCAGCAGCCGTACTAGCGGGCAAAATTACAATGAGCAGTTCTTC
CASSRTSGQNYNEQFF
>NA|NA|TRBV10-2|TRBJ1-2
TGCGCCAGCGGCCCCCTGAGGGGGGGAGTCGAATGGCGTGGCTACACCTTC
CASGPLRGGVEWRGYTF
>NA|NA|TRBV5-1|TRBJ2-1
TGCGCCAGCAGCTTAGCGAACTACAATGAGCAGTTCTTC
CASSLANYNEQFF
>NA|NA|TRBV7-2|TRBJ1-3
TGTGCCAGCAGCTTATCCCACAGGACTGGAAACACCATATATTTT
CASSLSHRTGNTIYF
>NA|NA|TRBV5-1|TRBJ1-4
TGCGCCAGCAGCTTTCTCCATAATGAAAAACTGTTTTTT
CASSFLHNEKLFF
>TRBD2|NA|TRBV15|TRBJ2-2
TGTGCCACCAGCAGAGATTCGGGGACTAGCGCGAACACCGGGGAGCTGTTTTTT
CATSRDSGTSANTGELFF
>NA|NA|TRBV19|TRBJ1-4
TGTGCCAGTAGAGTCCGGGACACCGAAAAACTGTTTTTT
CASRVRDTEKLFF
>NA|NA|TRBV27|TRBJ1-4
TGTGCCAGCAGGTTAATCGCCGGCCCCAGGGATGTTAATGAAAAACTGTTTTTT
CASRLIAGPRDVNEKLFF
>NA|NA|TRBV18|TRBJ1-2
TGTGCCAGCTCACCCCGAAGGGGACTCGGCTATGGCTACACCTTC
CASSPRRGLGYGYTF
>TRBD2|NA|TRBV7-3|TRBJ2-7
TGTGCCAGCAGCTTATCTGGACTAGCGGGAGCCTCCGAGCAGTACTTC
CASSLSGLAGASEQYF
>NA|NA|TRBV20-1|TRBJ1-6
TGCAGTGCTAGGGGCCCCCTCCACTTT
CSARGPLHF
>NA|once|TRBV7-8|TRBJ1-3
TGTGCCAGCAGCTTAGACGGGAAATTCACTGGAAACACCATATATTTT
CASSLDGKFTGNTIYF
>TRBD1|NA|TRBV28|TRBJ1-2
TGTGCCAGCAGTTTATGCGTGAGCCGGACAGGGGGCCATGGCTACACCTTC
CASSLCVSRTGGHGYTF
>NA|NA|TRBV28|TRBJ2-7
TGTGCCAGCAGTTTTCCCCTACAGGGTAGGGACGAGCAGTACTTC
CASSFPLQGRDEQYF
>NA|NA|TRBV15|TRBJ1-6
TGTGCCACCAGCAGAGATCCCACCGAGAGCTCCTATAATTCACCCCTCCACTTT
CATSRDPTESSYNSPLHF
>NA|NA|TRBV5-4|TRBJ2-2
TGTGCCAGCAGCCGGGGGTCGTCCCGGGAGCTGTTTTTT
CASSRGSSRELFF
>NA|NA|TRBV11-2|TRBJ1-3
TGTGCCAGCAGCTTATTAGGGACCCCGGAAGGAAACACCATATATTTT
CASSLLGTPEGNTIYF
>NA|few|TRBV19|TRBJ1-2
TGTGCCAGTACCGCTAGTGGGGCCCGGGGCTATGGCTACACCTTC
CASTASGARGYGYTF
>NA|NA|TRBV6-5|TRBJ2-2
TGTGCCAGCAGTTACTCCACCGGGGAGCTGTTTTTT
CASSYSTGELFF
>TRBD2|NA|TRBV7-2|TRBJ2-5
TGTGCCAGCAGCTTAAGGCGGGAGGGCCGAGAGACCCAGTACTTC
CASSLRREGRETQYF
>TRBD2|NA|TRBV5-1|TRBJ2-7
TGCGCCAGCAGCTTGGGTGCTAGCGGCTCCTACGAGCAGTACTTC
CASSLGASGSYEQYF
>TRBD1|NA|TRBV6-4|TRBJ2-3
TGTGCCAGCAGTGACTCGAACAGGGGGGTAGGCACAGATACGCAGTATTTT
CASSDSNRGVGTDTQYF
>NA|once|TRBV6-6|TRBJ2-1
TGTGCCAGCAGTTACAGGGTAATGGAGCAGTTCTTC
CASSYRVMEQFF